Below, 20 T cell receptor beta chains from the same sample are listed, as sequenced in a study of blood T cell repertoires in COVID-19. Clones were sequenced by immunoSEQ multiplex PCR, and TCRdb holds only the in-frame ones, with some missing. Of 160,000 or so clones listed, more than 75% are singletons. The sequenced sample consisted of peripheral blood. Every receptor here comes from a woman between 65 and 79 years old with acute or convalescent COVID-19.

V usage is TRBV7-2 and J usage is TRBJ2-7; 9 bases are shared with TRBD1. The CDR3 runs to 14 residues. CDR1 is SGHTA, CDR2 FQGNSA, per germline. Trimming took 6 bases from V and 2 from J; bases not matched to a gene: 5. CDR3: CASRARTGAYEQYF. In nucleotides, the CDR3 is TGTGCCAGCAGGGCCCGGACAGGGGCCTACGAGCAGTACTTC. Full variable domain (outside the CDR3, taken from reference TRBV7-2 and TRBJ2-7): GAGVSQSPSNKVTEKGKDVELRCDPISGHTALYWYRQSLGQGLEFLIYFQGNSAPDKSGLPSDRFSAERTGGSVSTLTIQRTQQEDSAVYLCASRARTGAYEQYFGPGTRLTVT.

V and J are TRBV6-5 and TRBJ1-6; D perhaps matches TRBD1 (6 bases). This CDR3 region has 15 residues. CDR1 and CDR2 (germline): MNHEY, SVGAGI. V was clipped by 5 bases and J by 10 bases, with 18 bases between them. This chain's CDR3 is CASSPLTGGESPLHF. For the CDR3, the DNA is TGTGCCAGCAGTCCCTTGACAGGTGGGGAATCACCCCTCCACTTT.

The chain joins TRBV28 to TRBJ2-1, with 12 bases aligning to TRBD2. V lost 5 bases to trimming and J lost 4 bases; unmatched junction nucleotides: 3. In germline, CDR1 is MDHEN, CDR2 SYDVKM. CDR3 length: 15 amino acids. CDR3 sequence reads: CASSALAGGYNEQFF. The CDR3 DNA reads TGTGCCAGCAGTGCCCTAGCGGGAGGGTACAATGAGCAGTTCTTC.

The chain links TRBV5-5 to TRBJ1-4; 8 nucleotides align to TRBD1. This CDR3 has 18 amino acids. The trim removed 3 bases at V and 2 bases at J, leaving 12 bases unmatched. Germline V gene lookup returns CDR1 SGHKS and CDR2 YYEKEE (reference sequence). This CDR3 reads CASSSKTLTGGTNEKLFF. Here the CDR3 DNA reads TGTGCCAGCAGCTCTAAGACCCTCACAGGGGGGACTAATGAAAAACTGTTTTTT.

This clone was seen only once. The genes are TRBV2 and TRBJ2-5; 9 positions agree with TRBD1. The CDR3 runs to 14 residues. Germline trimming cut 8 bases from V and 1 base from J; bases unmatched to any gene: 5. Per germline, CDR1 SNHLY and CDR2 FYNNEI. The CDR3, as DNA: TGTGCCAGCCAGTTGGACAGGGGCCAAGAGACCCAGTACTTC. Its protein is CASQLDRGQETQYF.

V and J are TRBV6-5 and TRBJ1-3; a weak D match, TRBD1 (5 bases). The CDR3 has 15 residues. Trimming removed 6 bases at V and 4 bases at J, with 16 bases between. In germline, CDR1 is MNHEY, CDR2 SVGAGI. The CDR3 DNA sequence: TGTGCCAGCAGCTCGGGGACTTACAGAGGAAACACCATATATTTT. It encodes CASSSGTYRGNTIYF.

This chain links TRBV10-3 with TRBJ2-2; a weak D match, TRBD2 (6 bases). V was pared by 8 bases and J by 1 base, with 14 bases between. Germline CDR1 reads ENHRY; CDR2 reads SYGVKD. The CDR3 has 15 amino acids. This CDR3 is CAIGTGLLNTGELFF. As DNA, the CDR3 is TGTGCCATCGGAACGGGACTCCTGAACACCGGGGAGCTGTTTTTT.

The count of this clone is one. The chain uses TRBV2 and TRBJ2-7; TRBD1 matches at 8 bases. The germline V gene encodes CDR1 SNHLY and CDR2 FYNNEI. Trimming removed 5 bases from V and 2 bases from J; junction bases left unmatched: 8. CDR3 size: 15 residues. CDR3 coding DNA: TGTGCCAGCAGTCAAGGACAGGGAAAAACCTACGAGCAGTACTTC. As protein: CASSQGQGKTYEQYF. Based on the CDR3 plus reference TRBV2 and TRBJ2-7, the full variable domain is EPEVTQTPSHQVTQMGQEVILRCVPISNHLYFYWYRQILGQKVEFLVSFYNNEISEKSEIFDDQFSVERPDGSNFTLKIRSTKLEDSAMYFCASSQGQGKTYEQYFGPGTRLTVT.

The chain links TRBV9 to TRBJ1-4, with 9 bases that match TRBD1. J lost 5 bases, V lost 0 bases, and 5 bases had no gene match. The CDR3 loop spans 16 amino acids. Germline V gives CDR1 SGDLS, CDR2 YYNGEE. The CDR3 is CASSVDSDRGNEKLFF. Written as DNA, the CDR3 is TGTGCCAGCAGCGTAGATTCGGACAGGGGAAATGAAAAACTGTTTTTT.

In regard to this clone: Other DNA sequences in the same sample also yield this CDR3. The gene calls are TRBV6-1 and TRBJ2-3; 10 bases are shared with TRBD2. The CDR3 is 14 residues long. V shed 3 bases, J shed 6 bases, and the junction held 3 bases outside the gene matches. Germline values: CDR1 MNHNS, CDR2 SASEGT. Here the CDR3 DNA reads TGTGCCAGCAGTGACACTAGCGGGGCGGATACGCAGTATTTT. Its protein product is CASSDTSGADTQYF.

The genes are TRBV2 and TRBJ1-1; D unclear. The germline V gene encodes CDR1 SNHLY and CDR2 FYNNEI. This CDR3 contains 13 residues. V lost 4 bases, J lost 2 bases, and 8 bases lay in between. DNA for the CDR3: TGTGCCAGCAGTGGTTTGAGTAACACTGAAGCTTTCTTT. As protein: CASSGLSNTEAFF.

Regarding this clone: A read error may account for a junction end that differs from germline. The genes are TRBV10-3 and TRBJ2-2, with D perhaps TRBD2 (6 bases). CDR1 is ENHRY and CDR2 is SYGVKD in the germline V gene. This CDR3 is built from 14 residues. CDR3 region: CAISQGRGAGGLFF. CDR3 DNA: TGTGCCATCAGTCAGGGAAGAGGAGCCGGGGGGCTGTTTTTT.

CDR3 sequence reads: CASTQDRGNYGYTF. In nucleotides, the CDR3 is TGCGCCAGCACCCAGGACAGGGGGAACTATGGCTACACCTTC. The chain couples TRBV5-1 to TRBJ1-2; 10 nucleotides line up with TRBD1. The J segment lost 2 bases and the V segment lost 6 bases, leaving 4 bases of the junction unmatched. The CDR3 covers 14 residues. Germline V CDR1 and CDR2: SGHRS, YFSETQ.

The rearrangement joins TRBV27 to TRBJ1-2; 8 bases are shared with TRBD1. From germline, CDR1 is MNHEY and CDR2 SMNVEV (reference sequence). The J segment lost 8 bases and the V segment lost 6 bases, leaving 14 bases of the junction unmatched. This CDR3 region has 15 residues. The CDR3 spells CASSPADRVGRGYTF. CDR3 DNA: TGTGCCAGCAGCCCTGCGGACAGGGTCGGGCGGGGCTACACCTTC.

This sequence joins TRBV18 and TRBJ1-1, with D perhaps TRBD1 (6 bases). Germline V gives CDR1 KGHSH, CDR2 LQKENI. The CDR3 is made up of 17 amino acids. Trimming cost V 6 bases and J 0 bases, with 20 bases left between them. In nucleotides, the CDR3 is TGTGCCAGCTCGCCTTTTACAGGGTATACCATGAACACTGAAGCTTTCTTT. Its translation: CASSPFTGYTMNTEAFF.

This clone was seen a handful of times. The genes are TRBV7-2 and TRBJ1-5; D is uncertain. The CDR3 is 13 residues long. The V gene lost 5 bases and the J gene lost 3 bases, with 8 bases spanning the gap. Germline V gives CDR1 SGHTA, CDR2 FQGNSA. DNA for the CDR3: TGTGCCAGCAGCGTAAACTACAATCAGCCCCAGCATTTT. It codes for CASSVNYNQPQHF.

V is TRBV19 and J is TRBJ1-2, with 7 bases fitting TRBD1. This CDR3 has 14 amino acids. The ends lost 5 bases at V and 8 bases at J; junction bases unmatched: 11. Germline V gene data show CDR1 as LNHDA and CDR2 as SQIVND (reference sequence). The CDR3, as DNA: TGTGCCAGTAGTTCGAGGACAGGCCGAGGCGGCTACACCTTC. It codes for CASSSRTGRGGYTF.

The chain uses TRBV6-5 and TRBJ2-1, with a possible D match to TRBD1 (5 bases). This CDR3 comprises 15 residues. CDR1 is MNHEY and CDR2 is SVGAGI in the germline V gene. V lost 4 bases and J lost 5, with 15 bases in between. DNA for the CDR3: TGTGCCAGCAGTTTCCCAGGGAAGGGTGACAATGAGCAGTTCTTC. Its protein product is CASSFPGKGDNEQFF.

The chain joins TRBV5-6 to TRBJ2-6; D is undetermined. Germline CDR1 and CDR2: SGHDT and YYEEEE. CDR3 length equals 16 residues. The ends were cut back, 0 bases at V and 0 bases at J, with 7 bases in the middle. CDR3 nucleotides: TGTGCCAGCAGCTTGGACGGTTACTCTGGGGCCAACGTCCTGACTTTC. Protein: CASSLDGYSGANVLTF.

This rearrangement joins TRBV28 to TRBJ1-1, with 10 bases matching TRBD1. With V trimmed by 4 bases and J by 5 bases, 10 bases remained unmatched. Germline V lookup: CDR1 MDHEN, CDR2 SYDVKM. The CDR3 runs 16 residues. CDR3 nucleotides: TGTGCCAGCAGTTCGTTGGGACAGGGGAGAAATACTGAAGCTTTCTTT. Translation gives CASSSLGQGRNTEAFF.